The sequence of this T cell receptor (beta chain) was determined in a study of T-cell memory formation after mild COVID-19. The CDR3 is made up of 15 amino acids. V dropped 2 bases and J dropped 7; count of bases not matched to a gene: 8. Per germline, CDR1 SGHDN and CDR2 FVKESK. Via MiXCR, TCRdb re-called the 5' RACE reads, giving one row per CDR3 protein. The table lists 450,000 to 650,000 distinct CDR3 sequences, more than 15% of them singletons. This clonotype was observed a few times. As yet, its antigen is unknown. General study points: Clones that got smaller from day 15 to 85 had even CD4/CD8, while clones growing later tipped toward CD4+. Mainly CM and EM harbored the contracting CD4+ clones; mainly EMRA harbored the CD8+ ones.

Sequences were obtained from PBMCs or a T cell subset sorted from them (not recorded which). This receptor was taken from an adult woman who had mild COVID-19 (a few samples of this study predate the infection). Cell type and time point are not known. The chain has TRBV14 and TRBJ2-1; 7 bases align to TRBD2. This chain's CDR3 is CASSQSSWRGNEQFF. The CDR3 region has the DNA TGTGCCAGCAGCCAATCGAGTTGGCGGGGGAATGAGCAGTTCTTC.